This T cell receptor (beta chain) was sequenced in a study of T cell responses to AZD1222 COVID-19 vaccine. The protocol was immunoSEQ multiplex PCR, while the TCRdb copy is restricted to in-frame clones and leaves out a portion. Of approximately 150,000 clones listed, 90% are singletons. The sample consisted of peripheral blood, taken on day 0 of AZD1222 vaccination. This sequence was found in an adult in good health.

CDR3 loop: CASSLVGVQPQHF. CDR3 nucleotide sequence: TGTGCCAGTTCTCTTGTGGGCGTGCAGCCCCAGCATTTT. The chain links TRBV19 to TRBJ1-5; D remains unclear. V lost 8 bases and J lost 7, with 15 bases in between. The CDR3 runs 13 residues. Germline loops: CDR1 LNHDA, CDR2 SQIVND (reference sequence). Full variable domain (remainder filled in from reference TRBV19 and TRBJ1-5): DGGITQSPKYLFRKEGQNVTLSCEQNLNHDAMYWYRQDPGQGLRLIYYSQIVNDFQKGDIAEGYSVSREKKESFPLTVTSAQKNPTAFYLCASSLVGVQPQHFGDGTRLSIL.